Following are 25 T cell receptor beta chains from one sample sequenced in a study of preoperative IRX-2 immunotherapy in early breast cancer. Sequencing was performed with immunoSEQ multiplex PCR; in TCRdb, only in-frame clones are kept and a portion is missing. The table includes under 30,000 clones, 85% to 90% detected once. Treatment meaning: preoperative locoregional IRX-2 cytokine immunotherapy. Sample: tumor tissue, taken after IRX-2 immunotherapy. The origin of the receptors is a human donor with breast cancer.

The V call is TRBV5-1, the J call TRBJ2-3; TRBD2 matches 12 bases. The CDR3 consists of 14 residues. V shed 2 bases, J shed 6 bases, and the junction held 1 base outside the gene matches. The V gene's germline CDR1 is SGHRS and CDR2 YFSETQ. The CDR3 coding sequence is TGCGCCAGCAGCTTCGGACTAGCGGGGGATACGCAGTATTTT. Translation: CASSFGLAGDTQYF.

The rearrangement uses TRBV19 and TRBJ1-2, with D possibly being TRBD1 (5 bases). V dropped 4 bases and J dropped 3 bases, with 6 bases sitting between them. The CDR3 sequence is 12 residues long. Germline V lookup: CDR1 LNHDA, CDR2 SQIVND (reference sequence). The CDR3 region has the DNA TGTGCCAGTAGTAGGGGGGACTATGGCTACACCTTC. It is translated as CASSRGDYGYTF.

The chain joins TRBV5-4 to TRBJ2-1; 7 bases fit TRBD2. The CDR3 is 15 residues long. Germline CDR1 and CDR2: SGHNT and YYREEE (reference sequence). J lost 6 bases, V lost 4 bases, and 10 bases had no gene match. The CDR3 is CASSNRLAGFNEQFF. CDR3 nucleotides: TGTGCCAGCAGCAATAGACTAGCAGGCTTCAATGAGCAGTTCTTC.

V gene TRBV28 combines with J gene TRBJ2-1; tentative D call: TRBD2 (5 bases). V was clipped by 1 base and J by 0 bases, with 10 bases between them. The germline gives CDR1 MDHEN, CDR2 SYDVKM. The CDR3 extends over 16 amino acids. Here the CDR3 reads CASSLLLDPSYNEQFF. CDR3 bases: TGTGCCAGCAGTTTATTACTAGACCCCTCCTACAATGAGCAGTTCTTC.

This clone was observed a handful of times. The V gene is TRBV7-9, the J gene TRBJ1-1, with unresolved D. The CDR3 runs 14 residues. Germline V CDR1 and CDR2: SEHNR, FQNEAQ (reference sequence). Trimming took 6 bases from V and 0 from J, leaving 11 bases between them. The DNA of the CDR3 is TGTGCCAGCAGACCGACCCCGATGAACACTGAAGCTTTCTTT. It is translated as CASRPTPMNTEAFF.

This clone was found a few times. The V and J genes are TRBV4-1 and TRBJ1-1; no clear D. Per the germline V gene, CDR1 is MGHRA and CDR2 is YSYEKL. Between the trimmed V and J ends, which lost 0 bases and 6 bases, there was a span of 11 bases. The CDR3 runs to 14 residues. The CDR3 region is CASSQEGNIAEAFF. The DNA for the CDR3 is TGCGCCAGCAGCCAAGAAGGGAATATCGCTGAAGCTTTCTTT.

The chain employs TRBV9 and TRBJ2-3; 11 bases are a match to TRBD2. The V gene's germline CDR1 is SGDLS and CDR2 YYNGEE. Trimming removed 6 bases from V and 3 bases from J; junction bases left unmatched: 9. The CDR3 sequence is 16 residues long. CDR3 amino acids: CASTLGLAGDTDTQYF. For the CDR3, the DNA is TGTGCCAGCACCCTCGGACTAGCGGGCGATACAGATACGCAGTATTTT.

J is TRBJ2-7 and V is TRBV10-3, with 9 positions matching TRBD1. This CDR3 comprises 13 residues. In germline, CDR1 is ENHRY, CDR2 SYGVKD. Trimming cost V 6 bases and J 2 bases; bases outside gene matches: 2. The CDR3 loop is CAIRGQGTYEQYF. The DNA for the CDR3 is TGTGCCATCAGAGGACAGGGGACCTACGAGCAGTACTTC.

The J gene is TRBJ2-7, the V gene TRBV7-9, with 9 bases that match TRBD1. The CDR3 loop spans 13 amino acids. Germline V CDR1 and CDR2: SEHNR, FQNEAQ (reference sequence). V shed 5 bases, J shed 5 bases, and the junction held 4 bases outside the gene matches. CDR3 residues: CASSGTGRDEQYF. The CDR3 region has the DNA TGTGCCAGCAGCGGGACAGGGAGGGACGAGCAGTACTTC.

The chain is built from TRBV4-1 and TRBJ1-1, with TRBD1 matching 9 bases. CDR3 size: 16 residues. The germline V gene encodes CDR1 MGHRA and CDR2 YSYEKL. V shed 1 base and J 4 bases; nucleotides not matched to a gene: 7. CDR3 protein: CASSQGSATGGTEAFF. The CDR3, as DNA: TGCGCCAGCAGCCAAGGATCTGCGACAGGGGGCACTGAAGCTTTCTTT.

This clone was seen a single time. This CDR3 reads CASSPSGLNYEQYF. CDR3 bases: TGTGCCAGCTCACCATCAGGGTTAAACTACGAGCAGTACTTC. The rearrangement uses TRBV18 and TRBJ2-7, with D possibly TRBD1 on 5 matching bases. V was trimmed by 2 bases and J by 3 bases, leaving 11 bases between them. Germline assignment: CDR1 KGHSH and CDR2 LQKENI. The CDR3 spans 14 residues.

The rearrangement joins TRBV28 to TRBJ2-2, with 10 bases fitting TRBD2. V lost 4 bases to trimming and J lost 3 bases; unmatched junction nucleotides: 17. CDR1 and CDR2 (germline): MDHEN, SYDVKM. CDR3 length: 20 residues. CDR3 DNA: TGTGCCAGCAGTTCGCCGGGACTAGCGAATAGTTTATCCCACACCGGGGAGCTGTTTTTT. It translates to CASSSPGLANSLSHTGELFF.

The chain combines TRBV19 with TRBJ2-3; tentatively, D is TRBD2 (5 bases). The germline CDR1 and CDR2 sequences are LNHDA and SQIVND (reference sequence). V lost 5 bases and J 10 bases, leaving 10 bases between the germline ends. The CDR3 contains 11 residues. The DNA of the CDR3 is TGTGCCAGTAGTGACACTAGAGCGCAGTATTTT. Amino acids: CASSDTRAQYF. The whole variable domain, filled in from reference TRBV19 and TRBJ2-3, reads DGGITQSPKYLFRKEGQNVTLSCEQNLNHDAMYWYRQDPGQGLRLIYYSQIVNDFQKGDIAEGYSVSREKKESFPLTVTSAQKNPTAFYLCASSDTRAQYFGPGTRLTVL.

The gene calls are TRBV4-1 and TRBJ2-7; TRBD1 might be the D (5 bases). The germline V and J ends were trimmed by 0 bases and 0 bases, with 12 bases remaining between them. Germline CDR1 reads MGHRA; CDR2 reads YSYEKL. CDR3 length: 16 residues. In nucleotides, the CDR3 is TGCGCCAGCAGCCAAGAACCAGGGTTAAGCTCCTACGAGCAGTACTTC. This encodes CASSQEPGLSSYEQYF.

The chain joins TRBV7-8 to TRBJ1-1, with D perhaps TRBD1 (5 bases). Germline V gene lookup returns CDR1 SGHVS and CDR2 FQNEAQ. V was cut by 5 bases and J by 8 bases, with 12 bases left in between. The CDR3 contains 12 residues. CDR3 bases: TGTGCCAGCAGCGCCGGGAAGGGGGAAGCTTTCTTT. Protein: CASSAGKGEAFF.

The chain combines TRBV20-1 with TRBJ2-1; D is possibly TRBD1 (6 bases). Trimming removed 6 bases from V and 8 bases from J, with 8 bases in between. Per the germline V gene, CDR1 is DFQATT and CDR2 is SNEGSKA (reference sequence). This CDR3 is 10 amino acids long. The CDR3 is CSARTDEQFF. For the CDR3, the DNA is TGCAGTGCCAGGACAGATGAGCAGTTCTTC.

The chain joins TRBV6-4 to TRBJ2-2, with 8 positions matching TRBD2. CDR3 length: 15 amino acids. Looked up from germline, CDR1 is MRHNA and CDR2 is SNTAGT. The trim removed 3 bases at V and 5 bases at J, leaving 5 bases unmatched. CDR3 in amino acids: CASSESAGETGELFF. DNA for the CDR3: TGTGCCAGCAGTGAGTCAGCGGGAGAGACCGGGGAGCTGTTTTTT.

This chain's CDR3 is CASSPSRDRGGYGYTF. In nucleotides, the CDR3 is TGTGCCAGCAGCCCGAGCCGGGACAGAGGAGGCTATGGCTACACCTTC. The chain joins TRBV5-4 to TRBJ1-2; 7 bases match TRBD1. The CDR3 is 16 amino acids. Trimming at V came to 4 bases and at J to 4 bases, leaving 13 bases not matched to a gene. Germline V lookup: CDR1 SGHNT, CDR2 YYREEE (reference sequence).

The chain links TRBV13 to TRBJ2-7; 10 bases align to TRBD2. CDR3 size: 15 residues. Germline CDR1 is PRHDT and CDR2 is FYEKMQ (reference sequence). V lost 5 bases to trimming and J lost 1 base; unmatched junction nucleotides: 5. The CDR3 nucleotides read TGTGCCAGCAGCCACCCTAGCGGGGGATCCTACGAGCAGTACTTC. Encoded protein: CASSHPSGGSYEQYF.

V usage is TRBV18 and J usage is TRBJ2-4; D is perhaps TRBD1 (6 bases). The germline gives CDR1 KGHSH, CDR2 LQKENI. Trimming left V 5 bases short and J 1 base short, with 18 bases between. This CDR3 region has 17 residues. The CDR3 nucleotides are TGTGCCAGCTCAACTCTCAACAGGGTGGAGGCCAAAAACATTCAGTACTTC. This translates into CASSTLNRVEAKNIQYF.

The V and J genes are TRBV7-9 and TRBJ1-5, with TRBD1 as a possible D gene (5 bases). The CDR3 runs 14 residues. Looked up from germline, CDR1 is SEHNR and CDR2 is FQNEAQ (reference sequence). The ends were cut back, 4 bases at V and 3 bases at J, with 10 bases in the middle. The chain's CDR3 is CASSSRGTNQPQHF. The CDR3 nucleotides are TGTGCCAGCAGCTCCCGAGGGACCAATCAGCCCCAGCATTTT.

The chain joins TRBV19 to TRBJ1-1, with a weak D call TRBD1 (5 bases). The V end was cut by 6 bases, the J end by 2 bases, with 13 bases between. In germline, CDR1 is LNHDA, CDR2 SQIVND (reference sequence). The CDR3 extends over 14 amino acids. The CDR3 sequence is CASRSNRGNTEAFF. The CDR3 coding sequence is TGTGCCAGTAGGTCGAATAGGGGAAACACTGAAGCTTTCTTT.

The chain links TRBV7-2 to TRBJ1-2, with D maybe TRBD1 (5 bases). Germline lookup yields CDR1 SGHTA and CDR2 FQGNSA. The germline V and J ends were trimmed by 5 bases and 5 bases, with 24 bases remaining between them. CDR3 length equals 17 residues. CDR3 nucleotides: TGTGCCAGCAGCAGAGATTTCGGGACGGCACATAATTATGGCTACACCTTC. Translation: CASSRDFGTAHNYGYTF.

The J gene is TRBJ1-4, the V gene TRBV5-4; D is unresolved. V was cut by 4 bases and J by 3 bases, with 16 bases left in between. The CDR3 is 16 residues long. Germline lookup yields CDR1 SGHNT and CDR2 YYREEE (reference sequence). This CDR3 reads CASSKGRERPNEKLFF. The CDR3 region has the DNA TGTGCCAGCAGCAAAGGACGGGAGCGGCCTAATGAAAAACTGTTTTTT.

The chain combines TRBV6-1 with TRBJ2-5; 10 positions agree with TRBD1. Germline CDR1 MNHNS, CDR2 SASEGT. The V and J ends lost 2 bases and 5 bases, in that order; junction bases with no gene match: 8. This CDR3 has 16 residues. The CDR3 reads CASSETGGQGSETQYF. In DNA, the CDR3 is TGTGCCAGCAGTGAAACAGGGGGACAGGGGTCGGAGACCCAGTACTTC.